This is a list of T cell receptor beta chains from one sample in a study of glioma-infiltrating T cells. TCRdb passed the multiplex PCR reads through MiXCR, listing each CDR3 protein once. The sample has fewer than 200,000 distinct CDR3 sequences; about 47% are singletons. Material: glioma tissue, nonneoplastic brain tissue, or PBMCs (not recorded which). Source of these receptors: a human donor with low-grade glioma or glioblastoma, undergoing nonglioma brain surgery, or in good health (not recorded which). Each CDR3 is given with its conserved first and last residue. D genes are given only for firm matches. A clone size is listed for some rows: how often the clone was seen (once, few, many), or a class if it is expanded.

length: 13; J: TRBJ1-5; D: -; size: many; V: TRBV3-1; CDR3: CASSQDMNQPQHF; DNA: TGTGCCAGCAGCCAAGATATGAATCAGCCCCAGCATTTT
length: 14; J: TRBJ1-1; D: -; size: few; V: TRBV7-9; CDR3: CASSLNYGNTEAFF; DNA: TGTGCCAGCAGCTTAAATTACGGGAACACTGAAGCTTTCTTT
length: 13; J: TRBJ1-1; D: -; size: -; V: TRBV7-3; CDR3: CASSSERETEAFF; DNA: TGTGCCAGCAGCTCAGAGAGGGAAACTGAAGCTTTCTTT
length: 13; J: TRBJ1-1; D: -; size: -; V: TRBV12-3/TRBV12-4; CDR3: CASSKGGDNEAFF; DNA: TGTGCCAGCAGCAAGGGTGGGGACAATGAAGCTTTCTTT
length: 14; J: TRBJ1-5; D: TRBD1; size: -; V: TRBV20-1; CDR3: CSASHGQDFQAQHF; DNA: TGCAGTGCCTCGCATGGACAGGATTTTCAGGCCCAGCATTTT
length: 16; J: TRBJ2-1; D: TRBD1; size: many; V: TRBV19; CDR3: CASSILTGSSYNEQFF; DNA: TGTGCCAGTAGTATACTGACAGGGAGCTCCTACAATGAGCAGTTCTTC
length: 14; J: TRBJ1-1; D: -; size: many; V: TRBV18; CDR3: CASSLDTGRTEAFF; DNA: TGTGCCAGCTCACTAGACACAGGGCGAACTGAAGCTTTCTTT
length: 10; J: TRBJ1-2; D: -; size: many; V: TRBV7-9; CDR3: CAGGQDGYTF; DNA: TGTGCCGGGGGTCAGGATGGCTACACCTTC
length: 13; J: TRBJ1-5; D: -; size: -; V: TRBV27; CDR3: CASSLSRNQPQHF; DNA: TGTGCCAGCAGTTTATCAAGGAATCAGCCCCAGCACTTT
length: 14; J: TRBJ2-5; D: -; size: -; V: TRBV6-1; CDR3: CASMMRLELETQYF; DNA: TGTGCCAGCATGATGAGACTAGAGTTGGAGACCCAGTACTTC